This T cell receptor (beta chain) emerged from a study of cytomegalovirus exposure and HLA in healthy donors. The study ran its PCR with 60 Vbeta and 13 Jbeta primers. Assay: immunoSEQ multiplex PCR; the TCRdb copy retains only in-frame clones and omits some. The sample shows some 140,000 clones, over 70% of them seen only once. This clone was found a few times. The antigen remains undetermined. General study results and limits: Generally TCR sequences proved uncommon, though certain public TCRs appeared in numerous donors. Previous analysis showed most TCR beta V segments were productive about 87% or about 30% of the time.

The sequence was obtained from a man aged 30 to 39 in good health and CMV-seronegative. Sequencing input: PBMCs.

The CDR3 here is CASSIWTGRRSLETEKLFF. The CDR3 DNA follows: TGTGCCAGTAGTATCTGGACAGGGCGCCGAAGTCTCGAAACGGAAAAACTGTTTTTT. The gene calls are TRBV19 and TRBJ1-4; 8 bases are a match to TRBD1. The CDR3 has 19 amino acids. Germline CDR1 LNHDA, CDR2 SQIVND (reference sequence). The ends lost 3 bases at V and 8 bases at J; junction bases unmatched: 20.